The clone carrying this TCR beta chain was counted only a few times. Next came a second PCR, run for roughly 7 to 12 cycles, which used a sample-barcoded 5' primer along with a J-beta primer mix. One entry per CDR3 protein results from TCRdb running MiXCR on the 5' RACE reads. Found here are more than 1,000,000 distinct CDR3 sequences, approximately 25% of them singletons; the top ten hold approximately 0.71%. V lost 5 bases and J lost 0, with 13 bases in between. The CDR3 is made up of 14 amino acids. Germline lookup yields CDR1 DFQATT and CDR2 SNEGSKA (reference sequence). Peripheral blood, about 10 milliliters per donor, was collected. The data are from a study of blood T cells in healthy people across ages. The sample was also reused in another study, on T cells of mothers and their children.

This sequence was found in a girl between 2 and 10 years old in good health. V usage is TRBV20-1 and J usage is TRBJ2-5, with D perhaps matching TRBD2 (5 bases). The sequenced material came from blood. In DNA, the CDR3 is TGCAGTGCTCCTAGGACTGCCTACCAAGAGACCCAGTACTTC. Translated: CSAPRTAYQETQYF.